A selection of T cell receptor beta chains follows, all from one sample in a study of T cells after yellow fever vaccination. TCRdb itself ran the 5' RACE reads through MiXCR, one entry per CDR3 protein. In the table there are 200,000 to 300,000 distinct CDR3 sequences, around 13% of which are singletons. The sequencing here drew on CD4+ T cells sorted from PBMCs, taken 45 days after the yellow fever booster vaccination. All receptors come from a man aged 30-40 years who received the YFV17D yellow fever vaccine. Each CDR3 is given with its conserved first and last residue. Fields, in order: D gene, V gene, J gene, clone size, CDR3 DNA, CDR3 protein. D genes are given only for firm matches. Not every row has a clone size; where given, it reads once, few, many or a size class.

d_gene: .
v_gene: TRBV28
j_gene: TRBJ2-1
abundance: .
CDR3nt: TGTGCCAGCAAAACTAGGGCCAATGAGCAGTTCTTC
CDR3aa: CASKTRANEQFF

d_gene: .
v_gene: TRBV4-1
j_gene: TRBJ2-1
abundance: few
CDR3nt: TGCGCCAGCAGCCAAGATCCACACGGGGGCGGGGGCACCTACAATGAGCAGTTCTTC
CDR3aa: CASSQDPHGGGGTYNEQFF

d_gene: .
v_gene: TRBV20-1
j_gene: TRBJ2-1
abundance: .
CDR3nt: TGCAGTGCTCCGGCGCGAGTGGGATACAATGAGCAGTTCTTC
CDR3aa: CSAPARVGYNEQFF

d_gene: .
v_gene: TRBV20-1
j_gene: TRBJ2-1
abundance: .
CDR3nt: TGCAGTACCCAGGCGGCTAGCAATGAGCAGTTCTTC
CDR3aa: CSTQAASNEQFF

d_gene: .
v_gene: TRBV12-3/TRBV12-4
j_gene: TRBJ2-2
abundance: few
CDR3nt: TGTGCCAGCAGTTTGAAGGAGCCGAACACCGGGGAGCTGTTTTTT
CDR3aa: CASSLKEPNTGELFF

d_gene: .
v_gene: TRBV20-1
j_gene: TRBJ2-2
abundance: few
CDR3nt: TGCAGTGCTAGAAAAAACCGGGGCGAAAACACCGGGGAGCTGTTTTTT
CDR3aa: CSARKNRGENTGELFF

d_gene: .
v_gene: TRBV10-3
j_gene: TRBJ2-7
abundance: .
CDR3nt: TGTGCCACCGAGGAGGGGTCTACCTACGAGCAGTACTTC
CDR3aa: CATEEGSTYEQYF

d_gene: .
v_gene: TRBV5-6
j_gene: TRBJ2-7
abundance: .
CDR3nt: TGTGCCAGCAGCTACGGCCGGGACTGGATCTACGAGCAGTACTTC
CDR3aa: CASSYGRDWIYEQYF

d_gene: TRBD2
v_gene: TRBV27
j_gene: TRBJ2-7
abundance: .
CDR3nt: TGTGCCAGCAGTTTAAGGTCTAGCGGGAGGGATGAGCAGTACTTC
CDR3aa: CASSLRSSGRDEQYF

d_gene: .
v_gene: TRBV19
j_gene: TRBJ2-3
abundance: .
CDR3nt: TGTGCCAGTAGTATTGGGCTAGGTACGGATACGCAGTATTTT
CDR3aa: CASSIGLGTDTQYF

d_gene: TRBD2
v_gene: TRBV7-3
j_gene: TRBJ2-1
abundance: .
CDR3nt: TGTGCCAGCAGCTTAGTAGCGGGAGTCAGTGAGCAGTTCTTC
CDR3aa: CASSLVAGVSEQFF

d_gene: .
v_gene: TRBV20-1
j_gene: TRBJ2-5
abundance: few
CDR3nt: TGCAGTCCCCATCTTGAGTACCAAGAGACCCAGTACTTC
CDR3aa: CSPHLEYQETQYF

d_gene: .
v_gene: TRBV7-2
j_gene: TRBJ1-3
abundance: .
CDR3nt: TGTGCCAGCAGCTTAGGAGGGGCAGGGGCTGGAAACACCATATATTTT
CDR3aa: CASSLGGAGAGNTIYF

d_gene: TRBD2
v_gene: TRBV12-3/TRBV12-4
j_gene: TRBJ2-1
abundance: .
CDR3nt: TGTGCCAGCAGTTTATCCAGCGGGAGTAATGAGCAGTTCTTC
CDR3aa: CASSLSSGSNEQFF

d_gene: TRBD2
v_gene: TRBV29-1
j_gene: TRBJ2-1
abundance: many
CDR3nt: TGCAGCAGGGGAACTAGCGGGAGGGTCGGTGAGCAGTTCTTC
CDR3aa: CSRGTSGRVGEQFF

d_gene: TRBD1
v_gene: TRBV7-3
j_gene: TRBJ2-3
abundance: few
CDR3nt: TGTGCCAGCAGCTTAATTTTCCCGGGACAGGGTCCGGGGGGTACGCAGTATTTT
CDR3aa: CASSLIFPGQGPGGTQYF

d_gene: TRBD2
v_gene: TRBV20-1
j_gene: TRBJ2-7
abundance: many
CDR3nt: TGCAGTTCTCCGGGACTAGCTTCCTACGAGCAGTACTTC
CDR3aa: CSSPGLASYEQYF

d_gene: TRBD1
v_gene: TRBV7-9
j_gene: TRBJ2-1
abundance: .
CDR3nt: TGTGCCAGCAGCTTCGGCCAGGGGGCCTACAATGAGCAGTTCTTC
CDR3aa: CASSFGQGAYNEQFF

d_gene: .
v_gene: TRBV12-3/TRBV12-4
j_gene: TRBJ1-2
abundance: .
CDR3nt: TGTGCCAGCAGTTTGGACAGAAGGAATGGCTACACCTTC
CDR3aa: CASSLDRRNGYTF

d_gene: .
v_gene: TRBV18
j_gene: TRBJ1-4
abundance: .
CDR3nt: TGTGCCAGCTCACCAGTCCGGGATGGGAATGAAAAACTGTTTTTT
CDR3aa: CASSPVRDGNEKLFF

d_gene: .
v_gene: TRBV6-6
j_gene: TRBJ2-5
abundance: few
CDR3nt: TGTGCCAGCAGTTACGGCAGAGAGGAGACCCAGTACTTC
CDR3aa: CASSYGREETQYF

d_gene: .
v_gene: TRBV5-1
j_gene: TRBJ2-7
abundance: few
CDR3nt: TGCGCCAGCAGCCCGGCGGGCAGGGGAACTAGCCTTGCCGAGCAGTACTTC
CDR3aa: CASSPAGRGTSLAEQYF

d_gene: .
v_gene: TRBV20-1
j_gene: TRBJ2-1
abundance: .
CDR3nt: TGCAGTGCTAGAGGAGACGGGGATCCTAGCTCCTACAATGAGCAGTTCTTC
CDR3aa: CSARGDGDPSSYNEQFF

d_gene: .
v_gene: TRBV5-1
j_gene: TRBJ1-2
abundance: many
CDR3nt: TGCGCCAGCAGGGCTGGCAGCTATGGCTACACCTTC
CDR3aa: CASRAGSYGYTF

d_gene: .
v_gene: TRBV7-2
j_gene: TRBJ1-2
abundance: few
CDR3nt: TGTGCCAGCAGAACCCAGGGGTACGGCGGCTACACCTTC
CDR3aa: CASRTQGYGGYTF

d_gene: .
v_gene: TRBV20-1
j_gene: TRBJ2-7
abundance: .
CDR3nt: TGCAGTGCTAGAGATTACCGGGCCTACTACGAGCAGTACTTC
CDR3aa: CSARDYRAYYEQYF

d_gene: TRBD2
v_gene: TRBV5-1
j_gene: TRBJ2-1
abundance: .
CDR3nt: TGCGCCAGCAGCTCTCTAGCGGGAGGGCCCTCTGAGCAGTTCTTC
CDR3aa: CASSSLAGGPSEQFF

d_gene: .
v_gene: TRBV15
j_gene: TRBJ2-1
abundance: .
CDR3nt: TGTGCCACCAGTACAGGCTACAATGAGCAGTTCTTC
CDR3aa: CATSTGYNEQFF

d_gene: .
v_gene: TRBV30
j_gene: TRBJ2-3
abundance: .
CDR3nt: TGTGCCTGGAGAAAGGGATACGGGGAAGATACGCAGTATTTT
CDR3aa: CAWRKGYGEDTQYF

d_gene: .
v_gene: TRBV6-2/TRBV6-3
j_gene: TRBJ2-7
abundance: many
CDR3nt: TGTGCCAGCACCGACGGATGGTTAAGCGGAGAGCAGTACTTC
CDR3aa: CASTDGWLSGEQYF

d_gene: TRBD2
v_gene: TRBV4-3
j_gene: TRBJ2-1
abundance: few
CDR3nt: TGCGCCAGCAGCCAAGATGTAGCGGGCTCCTACAATGAGCAGTTCTTC
CDR3aa: CASSQDVAGSYNEQFF

d_gene: .
v_gene: TRBV25-1
j_gene: TRBJ1-1
abundance: .
CDR3nt: TGTGCCAGCAGTGAGGGGATGCAAGAAGCTTTCTTT
CDR3aa: CASSEGMQEAFF

d_gene: .
v_gene: TRBV3-1
j_gene: TRBJ1-1
abundance: few
CDR3nt: TGTGCCAGCAGCCAAGCGGGGACACGAGGAGCAGCCTTC
CDR3aa: CASSQAGTRGAAF

d_gene: .
v_gene: TRBV12-3/TRBV12-4
j_gene: TRBJ2-6
abundance: many
CDR3nt: TGTGCCAGCAGTTTGGCCTCTGGGGCCAACGTCCTGACTTTC
CDR3aa: CASSLASGANVLTF

d_gene: TRBD2
v_gene: TRBV6-5
j_gene: TRBJ2-7
abundance: many
CDR3nt: TGTGCCAGCAGTTACCAAACTAGCGGGAGTAGTAGCGAGCAGTACTTC
CDR3aa: CASSYQTSGSSSEQYF

d_gene: .
v_gene: TRBV29-1
j_gene: TRBJ2-7
abundance: .
CDR3nt: TGCAGCGTTGCGGGAAGGGCCTCCTACGAGCAGTACTTC
CDR3aa: CSVAGRASYEQYF

d_gene: .
v_gene: TRBV7-6
j_gene: TRBJ1-2
abundance: few
CDR3nt: TGTGCCAGCAGGGGGGAGGGAGGGGATAGAAACTATGGCTACACCTTC
CDR3aa: CASRGEGGDRNYGYTF

d_gene: TRBD2
v_gene: TRBV6-4
j_gene: TRBJ2-2
abundance: few
CDR3nt: TGTGCCAGCACCGCAGGACTAGCGGGAAGAAGCCGCCTAAACACCGGGGAGCTGTTTTTT
CDR3aa: CASTAGLAGRSRLNTGELFF

d_gene: TRBD2
v_gene: TRBV14
j_gene: TRBJ2-1
abundance: few
CDR3nt: TGTGCCAGCACCCGACTAGCGGGGATCAATGAGCAGTTCTTC
CDR3aa: CASTRLAGINEQFF

d_gene: .
v_gene: TRBV6-5
j_gene: TRBJ2-3
abundance: .
CDR3nt: TGTGCCAGCAGTTACGGACAGACTAGCACAGATACGCAGTATTTT
CDR3aa: CASSYGQTSTDTQYF

d_gene: .
v_gene: TRBV19
j_gene: TRBJ2-1
abundance: .
CDR3nt: TGTGCCAGTAGTCGCCCCAGGGGCTCCTACAATGAGCAGTTCTTC
CDR3aa: CASSRPRGSYNEQFF

d_gene: .
v_gene: TRBV29-1
j_gene: TRBJ2-3
abundance: many
CDR3nt: TGCAGCGTTGAAGATAGGATGAGGGGCACAGATACGCAGTATTTT
CDR3aa: CSVEDRMRGTDTQYF

d_gene: TRBD1
v_gene: TRBV6-2/TRBV6-3
j_gene: TRBJ2-7
abundance: few
CDR3nt: TGTGCCAGCCTGACAGGGGCGGACGAGCAGTACTTC
CDR3aa: CASLTGADEQYF

d_gene: .
v_gene: TRBV12-3/TRBV12-4
j_gene: TRBJ2-7
abundance: .
CDR3nt: TGTGCCAGCAGTGGAAACCCCTACGAGCAGTACTTC
CDR3aa: CASSGNPYEQYF

d_gene: .
v_gene: TRBV6-2/TRBV6-3
j_gene: TRBJ2-5
abundance: few
CDR3nt: TGTGCCAGCAAACCCGGGGGCGAGACCCAGTACTTC
CDR3aa: CASKPGGETQYF